This TCR beta chain was observed in a study of blood T cell repertoires in COVID-19. Study in general: The United States, Italy and Spain provided the acute and convalescent COVID-19 samples. The cDNA or gDNA used as material had been derived from T cells, B-cell-depleted T cells, or PBMCs.

The CDR3 consists of 17 residues. Germline trimming cut 5 bases from V and 0 bases from J; bases unmatched to any gene: 7. CDR1 and CDR2 (germline): KGHDR, SFDVKD. Original data processing: By means of reference gene primer amplification, nucleated cell counts were estimated. Profiling relied on immunoSEQ multiplex PCR, and the TCRdb table lists in-frame clones only, not all of them. Clone size and V and J calls were adopted from that table, with D and trimming inferred from the DNA. This repertoire shows tens of thousands of clones, 80% found once; its top ten account for over 15%. The source material was peripheral blood. The sequence was obtained from a woman at least 80 years old with acute or convalescent COVID-19. The chain combines TRBV24-1 with TRBJ2-5; 11 bases align to TRBD2. This CDR3 is CATSGRGTSGNQETQYF. CDR3 sequence (DNA): TGTGCCACCAGTGGCCGAGGGACTAGCGGAAACCAAGAGACCCAGTACTTC.